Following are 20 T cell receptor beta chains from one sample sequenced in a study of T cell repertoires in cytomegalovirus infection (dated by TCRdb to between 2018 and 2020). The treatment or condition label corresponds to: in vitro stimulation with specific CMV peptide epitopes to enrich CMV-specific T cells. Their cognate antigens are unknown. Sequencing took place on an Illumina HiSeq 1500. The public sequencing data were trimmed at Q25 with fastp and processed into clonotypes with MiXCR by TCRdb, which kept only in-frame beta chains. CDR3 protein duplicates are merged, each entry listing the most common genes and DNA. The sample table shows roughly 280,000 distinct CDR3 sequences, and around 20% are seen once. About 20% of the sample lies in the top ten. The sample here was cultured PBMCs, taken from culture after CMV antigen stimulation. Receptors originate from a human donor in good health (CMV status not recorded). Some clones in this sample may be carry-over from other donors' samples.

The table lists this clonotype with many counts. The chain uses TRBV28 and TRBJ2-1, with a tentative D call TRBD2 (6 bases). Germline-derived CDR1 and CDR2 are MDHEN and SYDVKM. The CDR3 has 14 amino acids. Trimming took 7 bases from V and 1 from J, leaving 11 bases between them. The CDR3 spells CASKMGGSYNEQFF. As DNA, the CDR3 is TGTGCCAGCAAAATGGGGGGTTCCTACAATGAGCAGTTCTTC.

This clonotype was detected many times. CDR3 protein: CASNPGTSGNEQFF. DNA for the CDR3: TGTGCCAGCAATCCCGGGACTAGCGGGAATGAGCAGTTCTTC. The rearrangement uses TRBV12-3 or TRBV12-4 and TRBJ2-1, with 12 bases matching TRBD2. V gave up 7 bases and J gave up 7 bases; unmatched junction bases: 5. The CDR3 has 14 residues.

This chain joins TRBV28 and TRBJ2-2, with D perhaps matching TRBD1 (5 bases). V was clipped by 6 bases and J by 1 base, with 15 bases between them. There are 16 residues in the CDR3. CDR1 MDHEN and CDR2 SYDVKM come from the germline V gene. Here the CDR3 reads CASRRTSPMNTGELFF. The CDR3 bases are TGTGCCAGCAGAAGGACAAGCCCGATGAACACCGGGGAGCTGTTTTTT.

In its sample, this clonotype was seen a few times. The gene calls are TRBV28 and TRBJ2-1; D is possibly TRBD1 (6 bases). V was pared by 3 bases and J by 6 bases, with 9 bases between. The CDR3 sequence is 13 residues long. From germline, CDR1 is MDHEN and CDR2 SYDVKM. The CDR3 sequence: CASSFQGGNEQFF. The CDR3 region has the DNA TGTGCCAGCAGTTTTCAAGGGGGCAATGAGCAGTTCTTC.

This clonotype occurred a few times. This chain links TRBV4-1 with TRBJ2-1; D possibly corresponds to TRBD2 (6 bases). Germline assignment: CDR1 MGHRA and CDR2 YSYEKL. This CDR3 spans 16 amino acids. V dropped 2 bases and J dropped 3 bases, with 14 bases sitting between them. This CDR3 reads CASSQMWRAVYNEQFF. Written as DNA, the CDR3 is TGCGCCAGCAGCCAAATGTGGAGGGCCGTCTACAATGAGCAGTTCTTC.

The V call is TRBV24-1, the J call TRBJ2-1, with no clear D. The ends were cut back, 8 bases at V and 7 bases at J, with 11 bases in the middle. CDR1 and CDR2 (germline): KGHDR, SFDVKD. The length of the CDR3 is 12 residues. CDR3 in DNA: TGTGCCACCATGGACGGGTATAATGAGCAGTTCTTC. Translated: CATMDGYNEQFF.

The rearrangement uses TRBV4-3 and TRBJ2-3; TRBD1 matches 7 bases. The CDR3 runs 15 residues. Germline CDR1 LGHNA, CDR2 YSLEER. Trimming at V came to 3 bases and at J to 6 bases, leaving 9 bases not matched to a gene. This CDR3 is CASSQDRTVIDTQYF. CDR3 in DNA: TGCGCCAGCAGCCAGGACAGGACCGTCATTGATACGCAGTATTTT.

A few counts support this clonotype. CDR3: CASSLVALAGHSYNEQFF. CDR3 DNA: TGTGCCAGCAGCTTAGTTGCTCTAGCGGGGCACTCCTACAATGAGCAGTTCTTC. The chain has TRBV7-9 and TRBJ2-1; 9 bases are a match to TRBD2. The CDR3 spans 18 residues. Germline trimming cut 1 base from V and 0 bases from J; bases unmatched to any gene: 7. Germline V gives CDR1 SEHNR, CDR2 FQNEAQ (reference sequence).

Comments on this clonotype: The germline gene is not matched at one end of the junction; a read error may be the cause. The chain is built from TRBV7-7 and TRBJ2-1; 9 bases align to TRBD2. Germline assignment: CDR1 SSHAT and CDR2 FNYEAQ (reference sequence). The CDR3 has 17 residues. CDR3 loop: CASSLDGPSGAYNEQFF. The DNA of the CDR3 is TGTGCTAGCAGCTTAGATGGTCCTAGCGGGGCCTACAATGAGCAGTTCTTC. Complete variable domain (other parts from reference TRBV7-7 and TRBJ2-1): GAGVSQSPRYKVTKRGQDVTLRCDPISSHATLYWYQQALGQGPEFLTYFNYEAQPDKSGLPSDRFSAERPEGSISTLTIQRTEQRDSAMYRCASSLDGPSGAYNEQFFGPGTRLTVL.

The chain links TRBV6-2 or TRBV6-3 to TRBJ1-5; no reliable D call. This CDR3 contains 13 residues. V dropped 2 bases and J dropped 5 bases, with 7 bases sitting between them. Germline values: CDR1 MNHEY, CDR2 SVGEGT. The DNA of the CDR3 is TGTGCCAGCAGTTACGGTGTACATCAGCCCCAGCATTTT. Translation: CASSYGVHQPQHF.

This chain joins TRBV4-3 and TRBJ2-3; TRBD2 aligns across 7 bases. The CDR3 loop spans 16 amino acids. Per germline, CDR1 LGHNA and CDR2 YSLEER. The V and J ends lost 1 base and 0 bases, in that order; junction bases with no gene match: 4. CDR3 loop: CASSQGSGTSTDTQYF. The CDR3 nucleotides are TGCGCCAGCAGCCAAGGGAGCGGGACTAGCACAGATACGCAGTATTTT.

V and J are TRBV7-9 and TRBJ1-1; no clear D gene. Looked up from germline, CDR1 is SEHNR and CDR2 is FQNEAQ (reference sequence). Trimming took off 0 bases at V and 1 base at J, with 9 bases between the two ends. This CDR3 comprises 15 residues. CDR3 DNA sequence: TGTGCCAGCAGCTTAGCAGGACCGCGGAACACTGAAGCTTTCTTT. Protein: CASSLAGPRNTEAFF.

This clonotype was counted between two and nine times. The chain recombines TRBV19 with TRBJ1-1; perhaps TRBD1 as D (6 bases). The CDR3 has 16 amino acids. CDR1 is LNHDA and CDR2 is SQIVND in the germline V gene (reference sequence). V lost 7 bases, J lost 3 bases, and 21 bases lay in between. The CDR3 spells CASTPQGGGADTEAFF. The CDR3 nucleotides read TGTGCCAGTACCCCACAAGGGGGGGGGGCTGACACTGAAGCTTTCTTT.

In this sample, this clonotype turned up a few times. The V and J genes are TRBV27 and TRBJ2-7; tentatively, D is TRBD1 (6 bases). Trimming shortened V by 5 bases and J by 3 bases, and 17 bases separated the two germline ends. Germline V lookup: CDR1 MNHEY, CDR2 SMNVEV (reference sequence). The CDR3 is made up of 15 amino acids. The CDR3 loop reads CASSLMTGINYEQYF. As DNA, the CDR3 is TGTGCCAGCAGTCTAATGACAGGAATAAACTACGAGCAGTACTTC.

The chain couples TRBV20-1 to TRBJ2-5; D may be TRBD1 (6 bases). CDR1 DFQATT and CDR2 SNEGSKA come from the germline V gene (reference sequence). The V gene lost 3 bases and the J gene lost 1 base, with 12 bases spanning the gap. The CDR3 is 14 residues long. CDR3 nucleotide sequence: TGCAGTGCTAGCACAGGGTTTGCCCAAGAGACCCAGTACTTC. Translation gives CSASTGFAQETQYF.

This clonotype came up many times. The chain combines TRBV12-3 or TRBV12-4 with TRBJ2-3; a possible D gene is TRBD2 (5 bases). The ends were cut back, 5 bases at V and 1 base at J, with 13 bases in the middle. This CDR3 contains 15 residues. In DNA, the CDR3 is TGTGCCAGCAGTCCCCGGGGTCGCGGCACAGATACGCAGTATTTT. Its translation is CASSPRGRGTDTQYF.

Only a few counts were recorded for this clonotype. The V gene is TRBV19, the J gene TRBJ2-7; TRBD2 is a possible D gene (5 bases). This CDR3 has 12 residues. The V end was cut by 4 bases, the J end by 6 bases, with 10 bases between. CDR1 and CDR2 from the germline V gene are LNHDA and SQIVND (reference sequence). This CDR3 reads CASSTDRGEQYF. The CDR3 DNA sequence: TGTGCCAGTAGTACAGACCGGGGCGAGCAGTACTTC. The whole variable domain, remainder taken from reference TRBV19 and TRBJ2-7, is DGGITQSPKYLFRKEGQNVTLSCEQNLNHDAMYWYRQDPGQGLRLIYYSQIVNDFQKGDIAEGYSVSREKKESFPLTVTSAQKNPTAFYLCASSTDRGEQYFGPGTRLTVT.

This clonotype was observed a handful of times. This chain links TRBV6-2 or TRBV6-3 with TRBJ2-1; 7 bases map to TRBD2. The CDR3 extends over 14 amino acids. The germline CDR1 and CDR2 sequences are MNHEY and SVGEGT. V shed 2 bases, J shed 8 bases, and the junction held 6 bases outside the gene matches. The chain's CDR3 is CASSYGGRADEQFF. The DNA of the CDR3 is TGTGCCAGCAGTTACGGAGGGAGGGCCGATGAGCAGTTCTTC.

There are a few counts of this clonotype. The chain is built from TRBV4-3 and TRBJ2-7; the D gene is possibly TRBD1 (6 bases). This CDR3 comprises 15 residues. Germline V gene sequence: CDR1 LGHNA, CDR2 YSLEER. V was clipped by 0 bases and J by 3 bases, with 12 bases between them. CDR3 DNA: TGCGCCAGCAGCCAAGAAGCTTTACAGGGCTACGAGCAGTACTTC. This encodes CASSQEALQGYEQYF.

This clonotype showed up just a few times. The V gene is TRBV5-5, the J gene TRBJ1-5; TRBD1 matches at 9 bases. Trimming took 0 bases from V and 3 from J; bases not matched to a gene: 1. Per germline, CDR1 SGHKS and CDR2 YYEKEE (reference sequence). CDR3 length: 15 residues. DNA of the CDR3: TGTGCCAGCAGCTTGGGGGACAGGGTCAATCAGCCCCAGCATTTT. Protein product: CASSLGDRVNQPQHF.